These 27 T cell receptor beta chains originate from one sample sequenced in a study of blood T cell repertoires in COVID-19. Only in-frame clones appear in the TCRdb table, and some are missing; sequencing was by immunoSEQ multiplex PCR. The sample shows around 100,000 clones, nearly 90% of them seen only once. The sample was peripheral blood. These receptors all stem from a man between 45 and 60 years old in a cohort sampled during active COVID-19.

The table lists this clone with a few counts. The chain is built from TRBV28 and TRBJ1-1; D is undetermined. V lost 2 bases, J lost 10 bases, and 11 bases lay in between. CDR1 is MDHEN, CDR2 SYDVKM, per germline. CDR3 length equals 12 residues. In nucleotides, the CDR3 is TGTGCCAGCAGTTTAGGCCCCCGTGGAGCTTTCTTT. Translation gives CASSLGPRGAFF. Supplemented by reference TRBV28 and TRBJ1-1, the full variable domain reads DVKVTQSSRYLVKRTGEKVFLECVQDMDHENMFWYRQDPGLGLRLIYFSYDVKMKEKGDIPEGYSVSREKKERFSLILESASTNQTSMYLCASSLGPRGAFFGQGTRLTVV.

Only one count was recorded for this clone. V gene TRBV5-4 combines with J gene TRBJ2-1; the D gene is possibly TRBD2 (6 bases). The CDR3 is 14 residues long. The germline V and J ends were trimmed by 2 bases and 8 bases, with 14 bases remaining between them. The germline V gene has CDR1 SGHNT and CDR2 YYREEE (reference sequence). CDR3 protein: CASSFRRAPDEQFF. The CDR3 DNA sequence: TGTGCCAGCAGCTTCCGGAGGGCACCCGATGAGCAGTTCTTC.

The chain recombines TRBV12-3 or TRBV12-4 with TRBJ2-2; D gene ambiguous. Trimming took 3 bases from V and 5 from J, leaving 4 bases between them. The CDR3 contains 12 residues. The CDR3, as DNA: TGTGCCAGCAGTTTTCAAACCGGGGAGCTGTTTTTT. Protein: CASSFQTGELFF.

For the CDR3, the DNA is TGTGCCAGCAGGCTGTCGGGAGCTAACTATGGCTACACCTTC. Translated: CASRLSGANYGYTF. The chain has TRBV6-6 and TRBJ1-2; no firm D call. CDR1 is MNHNY and CDR2 is SVGAGI in the germline V gene (reference sequence). The CDR3 loop spans 14 amino acids. Deletions cut 6 bases from V and 0 bases from J, with 11 bases between.

V gene TRBV6-5 combines with J gene TRBJ2-3; D is unresolved. V shed 6 bases and J shed 2 bases, with 15 bases lying between them. The CDR3 spans 15 residues. Looked up from germline, CDR1 is MNHEY and CDR2 is SVGAGI. The CDR3: CASRPGGPLTDTQYF. In DNA, the CDR3 is TGTGCCAGCAGACCTGGCGGTCCCCTCACAGATACGCAGTATTTT.

This clone appeared a few times. The chain is built from TRBV6-5 and TRBJ2-1; 11 bases match TRBD1. The trim removed 5 bases at V and 9 bases at J, leaving 9 bases unmatched. The germline gives CDR1 MNHEY, CDR2 SVGAGI. This CDR3 spans 15 amino acids. The CDR3 DNA reads TGTGCCAGCAGTCCTGGACAGGGGGCGAAGGGTGAGCAGTTCTTC. Encoded protein: CASSPGQGAKGEQFF.

This clone appeared a single time. The rearrangement joins TRBV12-5 to TRBJ2-1, with D perhaps TRBD1 (6 bases). The germline V gene encodes CDR1 LGHNT and CDR2 FRNRAP. The CDR3 contains 12 residues. V gave up 5 bases and J gave up 12 bases, with 14 bases separating them. CDR3 in amino acids: CASGLHRDRQFF. The CDR3 DNA follows: TGTGCTAGTGGTCTTCACAGGGATAGGCAGTTCTTC.

V and J are TRBV7-4 and TRBJ2-2, with 12 bases matching TRBD2. Germline-derived CDR1 and CDR2 are SGHVT and SQSDAQ. V shed 1 base, J shed 0 bases, and the junction held 3 bases outside the gene matches. This CDR3 spans 18 amino acids. The CDR3 reads CASSLGLAGGANTGELFF. In DNA form, the CDR3 reads TGTGCCAGCAGCTTAGGGCTAGCGGGGGGGGCGAACACCGGGGAGCTGTTTTTT.

CDR3 nucleotide sequence: TGTGCCACCAGTGGAAGAAGGACTAGCGGGACTAGCTCCTACAATGAGCAGTTCTTC. This translates into CATSGRRTSGTSSYNEQFF. The rearrangement joins TRBV24-1 to TRBJ2-1; TRBD2 aligns across 12 bases. Germline CDR1 is KGHDR and CDR2 is SFDVKD. This CDR3 region has 19 residues. V was pared by 5 bases and J by 0 bases, with 10 bases of the junction left unmatched.

The chain joins TRBV29-1 to TRBJ2-5; 8 bases match TRBD2. The V segment lost 3 bases and the J segment 5 bases; nucleotides outside the gene matches: 2. The CDR3 loop spans 12 amino acids. Germline CDR1 and CDR2: SQVTM and ANQGSEA. The CDR3 nucleotides are TGCAGCGTTGATATAGCGGGGGAGACCCAGTACTTC. This codes for CSVDIAGETQYF.

The rearrangement uses TRBV12-3 or TRBV12-4 and TRBJ1-6; D might be TRBD1 (6 bases). The CDR3 runs 13 residues. V was trimmed by 3 bases and J by 9 bases, leaving 9 bases between them. CDR3 protein: CASSLGAVSPLHF. CDR3 nucleotides: TGTGCCAGCAGTTTGGGGGCGGTTTCACCCCTCCACTTT.

The rearrangement joins TRBV2 to TRBJ1-2; D perhaps matches TRBD1 (5 bases). The CDR3 sequence is 13 residues long. Trimming stripped 3 bases from V and 8 bases from J, with 13 bases between. Germline V gene sequence: CDR1 SNHLY, CDR2 FYNNEI. CDR3 nucleotides: TGTGCCAGCAGTGAGTCCGGGGGTACAGGCTACACCTTC. This translates into CASSESGGTGYTF.

This chain links TRBV19 with TRBJ1-2; 7 bases align to TRBD1. The J segment lost 7 bases and the V segment lost 8 bases, leaving 10 bases of the junction unmatched. CDR3 size: 13 residues. Germline CDR1 LNHDA, CDR2 SQIVND (reference sequence). The CDR3 DNA sequence: TGTGCCAGTCAGACCGACAGGGCGGCTGGCTACACCTTC. Protein sequence: CASQTDRAAGYTF.

V and J are TRBV28 and TRBJ2-3; 13 bases line up with TRBD2. V shed 6 bases, J shed 1 base, and the junction held 7 bases outside the gene matches. Germline V lookup: CDR1 MDHEN, CDR2 SYDVKM. This CDR3 is built from 17 residues. The CDR3 spells CASSPGLAGPGTDTQYF. The CDR3 DNA is TGTGCCAGCAGCCCGGGACTAGCGGGGCCGGGCACAGATACGCAGTATTTT.

V is TRBV14 and J is TRBJ1-2; the match to TRBD1 covers 9 bases. Trimming cost V 4 bases and J 1 base; bases outside gene matches: 4. CDR1 and CDR2 from the germline V gene are SGHDN and FVKESK. The CDR3 spans 15 residues. CDR3 sequence: CASSPPGQGNYGYTF. The CDR3 bases are TGTGCCAGCAGCCCACCGGGACAGGGTAACTATGGCTACACCTTC. Filled out from reference TRBV14 and TRBJ1-2, the complete variable domain reads EAGVTQFPSHSVIEKGQTVTLRCDPISGHDNLYWYRRVMGKEIKFLLHFVKESKQDESGMPNNRFLAERTGGTYSTLKVQPAELEDSGVYFCASSPPGQGNYGYTFGSGTRLTVV.

This chain joins TRBV15 and TRBJ2-3; TRBD1 matches 8 bases. The CDR3 totals 18 residues. V trimming: 1 base; J trimming: 4 bases; junction bases outside the gene matches: 13. Germline assignment: CDR1 LNHNV and CDR2 YYDKDF (reference sequence). The CDR3 nucleotides are TGTGCCACCAGCAGAGGTTCTCAGGGGGCGCTCTCAGCAGATACGCAGTATTTT. Its protein product is CATSRGSQGALSADTQYF.

V usage is TRBV5-6 and J usage is TRBJ2-3, with TRBD2 matching over 15 bases. With 0 bases clipped from V and 4 bases from J, the junction kept 9 bases outside the gene matches. Germline assignment: CDR1 SGHDT and CDR2 YYEEEE. The CDR3 covers 19 residues. CDR3 coding DNA: TGTGCCAGCAGCTTGGTGGGGACTAGCGGGGGGTTTTATGCAGATACGCAGTATTTT. Protein product: CASSLVGTSGGFYADTQYF.

This clone came up once. The rearrangement uses TRBV18 and TRBJ2-7; TRBD2 agrees at 8 bases. CDR3 size: 14 residues. CDR1 is KGHSH and CDR2 is LQKENI in the germline V gene. Trimming cost V 5 bases and J 5 bases; bases outside gene matches: 8. CDR3 protein: CASSGTGGTHEQYF. DNA for the CDR3: TGTGCCAGCTCAGGAACGGGGGGGACCCACGAGCAGTACTTC. Variable domain in full (rest from reference TRBV18 and TRBJ2-7): NAGVMQNPRHLVRRRGQEARLRCSPMKGHSHVYWYRQLPEEGLKFMVYLQKENIIDESGMPKERFSAEFPKEGPSILRIQQVVRGDSAAYFCASSGTGGTHEQYFGPGTRLTVT.

The chain recombines TRBV6-2 or TRBV6-3 with TRBJ1-5; D is possibly TRBD1 (5 bases). In germline, CDR1 is MNHEY, CDR2 SVGEGT. The CDR3 totals 13 residues. V lost 2 bases and J lost 7, with 9 bases in between. CDR3 in amino acids: CASSYRGGQPQHF. The CDR3 DNA reads as TGTGCCAGCAGTTACAGGGGTGGCCAGCCCCAGCATTTT.

Here the CDR3 DNA reads TGTGCCAGCAGCCTCCAGACGGGTGAAGCTTTCTTT. It is translated as CASSLQTGEAFF. This chain connects TRBV7-2 to TRBJ1-1; D is undetermined. Per germline, CDR1 SGHTA and CDR2 FQGNSA. This CDR3 comprises 12 residues. V gave up 5 bases and J gave up 7 bases, with 11 bases separating them. The full variable domain, its missing parts supplied by reference TRBV7-2 and TRBJ1-1, is GAGVSQSPSNKVTEKGKDVELRCDPISGHTALYWYRQSLGQGLEFLIYFQGNSAPDKSGLPSDRFSAERTGGSVSTLTIQRTQQEDSAVYLCASSLQTGEAFFGQGTRLTVV.

J is TRBJ2-5 and V is TRBV7-2, with 8 bases identical to TRBD2. Germline loops: CDR1 SGHTA, CDR2 FQGNSA. This CDR3 has 16 residues. The junction had 7 bases not matched to a gene; V was cut back by 1 base and J by 3 bases. DNA for the CDR3: TGTGCCAGCAGCTTAGAGGGCGGGGGGCGGAAAGAGACCCAGTACTTC. Its translation is CASSLEGGGRKETQYF.

The genes are TRBV7-2 and TRBJ1-5; no firm D call. Trimming took 5 bases from V and 6 from J, leaving 17 bases between them. CDR3 length equals 15 residues. Germline values: CDR1 SGHTA, CDR2 FQGNSA. CDR3 DNA sequence: TGTGCCAGCAGCGTAGGCGGGCTACCAGCTCAGCCCCAGCATTTT. It is translated as CASSVGGLPAQPQHF. Full variable domain (remainder filled in from reference TRBV7-2 and TRBJ1-5): GAGVSQSPSNKVTEKGKDVELRCDPISGHTALYWYRQSLGQGLEFLIYFQGNSAPDKSGLPSDRFSAERTGGSVSTLTIQRTQQEDSAVYLCASSVGGLPAQPQHFGDGTRLSIL.

This sequence joins TRBV10-2 and TRBJ1-6; TRBD1 aligns across 8 bases. J gave up 5 bases and V 5 bases, and 11 bases lay outside the gene matches. Germline V gene lookup returns CDR1 WSHSY and CDR2 SAAADI. The CDR3 is made up of 17 amino acids. The CDR3 DNA sequence: TGCGCCAGCAGTTACCACCGAACAGGGGGTAATAATTCACCCCTCCACTTT. Translating it yields CASSYHRTGGNNSPLHF.

The J gene is TRBJ2-2, the V gene TRBV7-9, with 7 nucleotides matching TRBD2. This CDR3 has 17 residues. The junction had 11 bases not matched to a gene; V was cut back by 6 bases and J by 1 base. Germline CDR1 SEHNR, CDR2 FQNEAQ (reference sequence). The CDR3 bases are TGTGCCAGCAGGCATAACCGGGACTACCTGAACACCGGGGAGCTGTTTTTT. It encodes CASRHNRDYLNTGELFF. The full variable domain, its missing parts supplied by reference TRBV7-9 and TRBJ2-2, is DTGVSQNPRHKITKRGQNVTFRCDPISEHNRLYWYRQTLGQGPEFLTYFQNEAQLEKSRLLSDRFSAERPKGSFSTLEIQRTEQGDSAMYLCASRHNRDYLNTGELFFGEGSRLTVL.

This chain joins TRBV5-4 and TRBJ1-3; 8 bases match TRBD1. The CDR3 is 16 residues long. From germline, CDR1 is SGHNT and CDR2 YYREEE (reference sequence). The ends lost 0 bases at V and 4 bases at J; junction bases unmatched: 6. CDR3 in DNA: TGTGCCAGCAGCTTGGACGCGGGACAGGTGGGAAACACCATATATTTT. It codes for CASSLDAGQVGNTIYF.

This sequence joins TRBV24-1 and TRBJ2-3; D is perhaps TRBD2 (6 bases). CDR1 KGHDR and CDR2 SFDVKD come from the germline V gene. CDR3 length: 18 residues. With 3 bases removed from V and 7 bases from J, the gap between germline ends came to 25 bases. Written as DNA, the CDR3 is TGTGCCACCAGTGATCACACCGGGAGCCGGGGGAGCCCCCATACGCAGTATTTT. Amino acids: CATSDHTGSRGSPHTQYF.

The chain employs TRBV27 and TRBJ2-5; 11 bases fit TRBD1. The CDR3 is 19 residues long. Looked up from germline, CDR1 is MNHEY and CDR2 is SMNVEV (reference sequence). The ends lost 5 bases at V and 1 base at J; junction bases unmatched: 15. The CDR3 nucleotides read TGTGCCAGCAGTCCCCTGAGGACAGGGGGCGTCCCCGGCCAAGAGACCCAGTACTTC. It is translated as CASSPLRTGGVPGQETQYF.